This TCR beta chain came from a study of glioma-infiltrating T cells. Using RNA template, CDR3s of TCR alpha and beta were amplified with iRepertoire arm-PCR. Tissue mRNA or PBMC total RNA, about 90-450 ng, went into one-step reverse transcription and amplification. TCRdb ran MiXCR on the multiplex PCR reads and lists one entry per CDR3 protein. The sample holds some 180,000 distinct CDR3 sequences, around 30% seen once. The CDR3 has 15 amino acids. Trimming removed 4 bases from V and 7 bases from J, with 15 bases in between. CDR1 and CDR2 from the germline V gene are SGHKS and YYEKEE (reference sequence). This clonotype was found many times. Its specificity is unknown. Study-level results: Non-neoplastic patients had below-expected tissue-blood divergence, while all gliomas exceeded expectation. CDR3 overlap between tissue and blood was very small.

Sequencing used glioma tissue, nonneoplastic brain tissue, or PBMCs (not recorded which). This chain uses TRBV5-5 with TRBJ1-6; the D gene is possibly TRBD1 (6 bases). This receptor was obtained from a human donor with low-grade glioma or glioblastoma, undergoing nonglioma brain surgery, or in good health (not recorded which). CDR3 region: CASSPPGQQNSPLHF. The CDR3 region has the DNA TGTGCCAGCAGCCCCCCGGGACAACAGAATTCACCCCTCCACTTT.